A single sample is the source of the 9 T cell receptor beta chains below, sequenced in a study of cytomegalovirus exposure and HLA in healthy donors. Amplification used 60 Vbeta primers and 13 Jbeta primers. Repertoires were generated with immunoSEQ multiplex PCR, while TCRdb's copy carries only in-frame clones and drops some. This sample has roughly 100,000 clones, with less than 80% found just once. The sequenced sample was PBMCs. The receptors originated from a man under 40 in good health and CMV-seropositive.

J is TRBJ2-1 and V is TRBV4-1, with TRBD2 matching over 12 bases. This CDR3 region has 18 residues. Germline V gene data show CDR1 as MGHRA and CDR2 as YSYEKL. V lost 2 bases, J lost 5 bases, and 10 bases stayed unmatched. The CDR3 DNA reads TGCGCCAGCAGCCAAATCTCTAGCGGGGGGGCCGGGAACAATGAGCAGTTCTTC. Its protein is CASSQISSGGAGNNEQFF.

The CDR3 region has the DNA TGTGCCACCAGCAGAACAGGGGTCTCGATTTACAATGAGCAGTTCTTC. It specifies CATSRTGVSIYNEQFF. The chain employs TRBV15 and TRBJ2-1, with 7 bases fitting TRBD1. With V trimmed by 2 bases and J by 4 bases, 8 bases remained unmatched. Per the germline V gene, CDR1 is LNHNV and CDR2 is YYDKDF (reference sequence). The CDR3 covers 16 residues.

V usage is TRBV10-3 and J usage is TRBJ2-3; the D gene is possibly TRBD2 (6 bases). Per the germline V gene, CDR1 is ENHRY and CDR2 is SYGVKD. There are 13 residues in the CDR3. The germline V and J ends were trimmed by 10 bases and 1 base, with 12 bases remaining between them. CDR3 loop: CATRERGTDTQYF. The CDR3 DNA reads TGTGCCACGCGGGAAAGGGGCACAGATACGCAGTATTTT.

The V and J genes are TRBV5-1 and TRBJ2-7; D might be TRBD1 (6 bases). Trimming took 0 bases from V and 8 from J, leaving 12 bases between them. The CDR3 totals 13 residues. Germline CDR1 is SGHRS and CDR2 is YFSETQ. CDR3 in amino acids: CASSLAWTDQQYF. In DNA form, the CDR3 reads TGCGCCAGCAGCTTGGCATGGACAGATCAGCAGTACTTC.

V is TRBV7-3 and J is TRBJ2-2; perhaps TRBD2 as D (6 bases). Trimming removed 4 bases from V and 0 bases from J, with 12 bases in between. This CDR3 region has 16 residues. Germline V gives CDR1 SGHTA, CDR2 FQGTGA. This CDR3 is CASSWGVAANTGELFF. Here the CDR3 DNA reads TGTGCCAGCAGCTGGGGGGTAGCGGCGAACACCGGGGAGCTGTTTTTT.

The chain links TRBV6-5 to TRBJ1-2; 8 bases align to TRBD1. This CDR3 comprises 14 residues. Trimming at V came to 2 bases and at J to 10 bases, leaving 9 bases not matched to a gene. The germline CDR1 and CDR2 sequences are MNHEY and SVGAGI. Here the CDR3 DNA reads TGTGCCAGCAGTTACCGACAGGGGACCTCTGTCTACACCTTC. This sequence encodes CASSYRQGTSVYTF.

V and J are TRBV28 and TRBJ1-3; 12 nucleotides line up with TRBD1. V trimming: 6 bases; J trimming: 4 bases; junction bases outside the gene matches: 7. Per the germline V gene, CDR1 is MDHEN and CDR2 is SYDVKM. The length of the CDR3 is 16 residues. In DNA, the CDR3 is TGTGCCAGCAGACCGGGACAGGGGGCGCCCGGAAACACCATATATTTT. Residues: CASRPGQGAPGNTIYF. Full variable domain (remainder filled in from reference TRBV28 and TRBJ1-3): DVKVTQSSRYLVKRTGEKVFLECVQDMDHENMFWYRQDPGLGLRLIYFSYDVKMKEKGDIPEGYSVSREKKERFSLILESASTNQTSMYLCASRPGQGAPGNTIYFGEGSWLTVV.

The V call is TRBV19, the J call TRBJ2-5; tentative D call: TRBD2 (6 bases). Germline V lookup: CDR1 LNHDA, CDR2 SQIVND (reference sequence). This CDR3 region has 12 residues. The ends were cut back, 3 bases at V and 5 bases at J, with 7 bases in the middle. CDR3 region: CASSIRGETQYF. In DNA, the CDR3 is TGTGCCAGTAGTATCCGGGGGGAGACCCAGTACTTC. Together with reference TRBV19 and TRBJ2-5, the CDR3 gives the full variable domain: DGGITQSPKYLFRKEGQNVTLSCEQNLNHDAMYWYRQDPGQGLRLIYYSQIVNDFQKGDIAEGYSVSREKKESFPLTVTSAQKNPTAFYLCASSIRGETQYFGPGTRLLVL.

The rearrangement joins TRBV7-9 to TRBJ2-7; maybe TRBD2 (5 bases). V was clipped by 3 bases and J by 2 bases, with 20 bases between them. CDR1 is SEHNR and CDR2 is FQNEAQ in the germline V gene (reference sequence). This CDR3 has 17 residues. The CDR3 reads CASSFGSGVSSTYEQYF. The CDR3 DNA sequence: TGTGCCAGCAGCTTCGGCAGCGGCGTATCAAGTACCTACGAGCAGTACTTC.